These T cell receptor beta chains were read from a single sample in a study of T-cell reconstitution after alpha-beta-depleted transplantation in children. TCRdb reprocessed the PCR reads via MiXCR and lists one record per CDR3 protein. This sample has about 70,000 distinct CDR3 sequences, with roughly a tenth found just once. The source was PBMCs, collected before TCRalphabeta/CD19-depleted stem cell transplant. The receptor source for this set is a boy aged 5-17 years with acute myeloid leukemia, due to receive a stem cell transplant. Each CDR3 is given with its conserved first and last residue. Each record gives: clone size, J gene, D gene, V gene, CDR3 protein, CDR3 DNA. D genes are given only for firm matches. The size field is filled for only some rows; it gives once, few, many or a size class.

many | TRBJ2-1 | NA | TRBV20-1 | CSASPPGTAGYNEQFF | TGCAGTGCTAGCCCCCCCGGGACCGCGGGGTACAATGAGCAGTTCTTC
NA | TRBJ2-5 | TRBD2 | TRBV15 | CATSLVGLVETQYF | TGTGCCACCAGCCTCGTGGGACTAGTGGAGACCCAGTACTTC
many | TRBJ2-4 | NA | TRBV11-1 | CASSFSQTTLLAKNIQYF | TGTGCCAGCAGCTTCTCCCAAACGACACTCTTAGCCAAAAACATTCAGTACTTC
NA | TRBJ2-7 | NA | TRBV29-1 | CSVGYRLSPSYEQYF | TGCAGCGTTGGCTACAGGCTCTCCCCCTCCTACGAGCAGTACTTC
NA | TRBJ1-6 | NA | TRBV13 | CASSFGGSPLHF | TGTGCCAGCAGCTTCGGCGGTTCACCCCTCCACTTT
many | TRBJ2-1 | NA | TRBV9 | CASSVVSEFNEQFF | TGTGCCAGCAGCGTAGTTAGCGAGTTCAATGAGCAGTTCTTC
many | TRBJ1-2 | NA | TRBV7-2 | CASSSQDYGYTF | TGTGCCAGCAGCTCGCAGGATTATGGCTACACCTTC
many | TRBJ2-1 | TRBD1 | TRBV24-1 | CATSSPGTGMSEQFF | TGTGCCACCAGTTCGCCGGGGACAGGGATGAGTGAGCAGTTCTTC
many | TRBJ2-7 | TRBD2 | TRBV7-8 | CASSIGLADTYEQYF | TGTGCCAGCAGCATAGGACTAGCGGATACCTACGAGCAGTACTTC
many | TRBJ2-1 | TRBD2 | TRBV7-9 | CASSLGTSGRGNEQFF | TGTGCCAGCAGCCTTGGGACTAGCGGGAGGGGTAATGAGCAGTTCTTC
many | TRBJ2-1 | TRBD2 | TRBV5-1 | CASSSRGGLAPNEQFF | TGCGCCAGCAGCTCGAGAGGGGGACTAGCGCCTAATGAGCAGTTCTTC
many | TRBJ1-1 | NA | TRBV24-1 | CATSDTGLLWAEAFF | TGTGCCACCAGTGATACAGGGCTTCTGTGGGCTGAAGCTTTCTTT
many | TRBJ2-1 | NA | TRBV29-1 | CSVELQVEQFF | TGCAGCGTTGAACTGCAGGTTGAGCAGTTCTTC
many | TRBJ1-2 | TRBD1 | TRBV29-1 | CSVVRDRGRDGYTF | TGCAGCGTTGTTCGGGACAGGGGGCGCGATGGCTACACCTTC
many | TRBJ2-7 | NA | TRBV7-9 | CASSYRVSYEQYF | TGTGCCAGCAGTTACAGGGTCTCCTACGAGCAGTACTTC
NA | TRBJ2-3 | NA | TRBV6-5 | CASSSPGFGTQYF | TGTGCCAGCAGTTCCCCGGGGTTTGGTACGCAGTATTTT
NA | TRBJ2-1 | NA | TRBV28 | CASSNLRGLYNEQFF | TGTGCCAGCAGTAACCTCAGGGGACTCTACAATGAGCAGTTCTTC
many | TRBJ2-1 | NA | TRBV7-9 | CASSLVKADEQFF | TGTGCCAGCAGCTTAGTCAAGGCGGATGAGCAGTTCTTC
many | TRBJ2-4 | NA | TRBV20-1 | CSAEPFPGSQSIEDIQYF | TGCAGTGCTGAGCCCTTCCCAGGTTCCCAGAGTATTGAGGACATTCAGTACTTC
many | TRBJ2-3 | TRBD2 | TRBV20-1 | CSARDPLASGGRTDTQYF | TGCAGTGCTAGAGATCCCTTGGCTAGCGGGGGACGCACAGATACGCAGTATTTT
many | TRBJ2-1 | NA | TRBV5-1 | CASSPAQSHHYEQFF | TGCGCCAGCAGCCCCGCCCAGAGCCATCATTATGAGCAGTTCTTC
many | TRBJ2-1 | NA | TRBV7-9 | CASSLGTPGDEQFF | TGTGCCAGCAGCTTAGGGACCCCGGGGGATGAGCAGTTCTTC
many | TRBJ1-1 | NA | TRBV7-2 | CASSSPGRTEAFF | TGTGCCAGCAGCTCCCCCGGGCGGACTGAAGCTTTCTTT
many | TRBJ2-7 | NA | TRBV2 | CASSEEAGTTYEQYF | TGTGCCAGCAGTGAAGAGGCCGGGACAACCTACGAGCAGTACTTC
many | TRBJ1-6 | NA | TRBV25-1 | CASRSGNSPLHF | TGTGCCAGCAGATCAGGGAATTCACCCCTCCACTTT
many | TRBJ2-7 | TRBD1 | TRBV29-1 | CSVESRGQRFEQYF | TGCAGCGTTGAATCCCGGGGACAGAGATTTGAGCAGTACTTC
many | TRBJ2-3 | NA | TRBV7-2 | CASGKAGRTTDTQYF | TGTGCCAGCGGAAAGGCGGGACGAACCACAGATACGCAGTATTTT
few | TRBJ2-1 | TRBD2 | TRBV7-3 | CASSLAASGDEQFF | TGTGCCAGCAGCCTCGCCGCTAGCGGCGATGAGCAGTTCTTC
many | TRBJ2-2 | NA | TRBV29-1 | CSACWDTGELFF | TGCAGCGCCTGTTGGGACACCGGGGAGCTGTTTTTT
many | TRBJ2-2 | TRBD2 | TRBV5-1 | CASSLEPSGPNTGELFF | TGCGCCAGCAGCTTGGAGCCTAGCGGGCCGAACACCGGGGAGCTGTTTTTT
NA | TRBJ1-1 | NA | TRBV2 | CASRVERLVNTEAFF | TGTGCCAGCAGGGTCGAGCGGCTCGTGAACACTGAAGCTTTCTTT
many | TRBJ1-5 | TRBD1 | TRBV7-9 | CASSPRGSNQPQHF | TGTGCCAGCAGCCCCAGGGGGAGCAATCAGCCCCAGCATTTT
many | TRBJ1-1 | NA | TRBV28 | CASSPLGQNTEAFF | TGTGCCAGCAGTCCCCTCGGACAGAACACTGAAGCTTTCTTT
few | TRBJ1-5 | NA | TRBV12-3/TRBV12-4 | CASSLDGALNQPQHF | TGTGCCAGCAGTTTAGATGGGGCGCTTAATCAGCCCCAGCATTTT
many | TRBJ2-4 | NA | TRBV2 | CASSESSWKNIQYF | TGTGCCAGCAGTGAAAGCTCCTGGAAAAACATTCAGTACTTC
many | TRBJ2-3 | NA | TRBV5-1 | CASSLGGIGADTQYF | TGCGCCAGCAGCTTGGGCGGGATCGGCGCAGATACGCAGTATTTT
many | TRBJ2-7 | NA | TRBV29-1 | CSVGASEYEQYF | TGCAGCGTTGGGGCTAGCGAGTACGAGCAGTACTTC
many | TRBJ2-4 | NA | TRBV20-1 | CSARGVGWGAKNIQYF | TGCAGTGCTAGAGGGGTTGGGTGGGGAGCCAAAAACATTCAGTACTTC
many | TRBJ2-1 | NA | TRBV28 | CASSFTYRAEQFF | TGTGCCAGCAGTTTCACATACCGGGCCGAGCAGTTCTTC
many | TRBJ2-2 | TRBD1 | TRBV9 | CASSTILRQGATGELFF | TGTGCCAGCAGCACCATCCTCCGACAGGGGGCAACCGGGGAGCTGTTTTTT
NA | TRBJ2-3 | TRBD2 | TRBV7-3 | CASSLFAGANTDTQYF | TGTGCCAGCAGCTTATTTGCGGGAGCCAACACAGATACGCAGTATTTT
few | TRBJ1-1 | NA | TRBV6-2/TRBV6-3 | CASSPPQDQGTEAFF | TGTGCCAGCAGCCCCCCGCAGGACCAGGGAACTGAAGCTTTCTTT
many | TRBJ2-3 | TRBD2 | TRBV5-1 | CASSLFLAGGRQYF | TGCGCCAGCAGCTTATTTCTAGCGGGGGGGCGCCAGTATTTT
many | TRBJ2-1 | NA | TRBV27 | CASSLFLGNEQFF | TGTGCCAGCAGTTTATTTTTGGGCAATGAGCAGTTCTTC
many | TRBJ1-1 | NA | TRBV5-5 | CASSLVGWAPGNTEAFF | TGTGCCAGCAGCTTGGTAGGATGGGCCCCCGGTAACACTGAAGCTTTCTTT
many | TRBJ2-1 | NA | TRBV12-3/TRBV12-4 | CASSPGLLSYNEQFF | TGTGCCAGCAGCCCGGGACTTCTATCTTACAATGAGCAGTTCTTC
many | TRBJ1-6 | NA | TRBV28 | CASSLPLGQGLSPLHF | TGTGCCAGCAGCCTACCCCTGGGGCAGGGTCTTTCACCCCTCCACTTT
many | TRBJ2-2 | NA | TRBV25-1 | CASSGGAGFAGELFF | TGTGCCAGCAGTGGAGGGGCGGGCTTCGCCGGGGAGCTGTTTTTT
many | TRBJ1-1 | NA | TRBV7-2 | CASSSFGMGGTEAFF | TGTGCCAGCAGCTCCTTTGGGATGGGGGGTACTGAAGCTTTCTTT
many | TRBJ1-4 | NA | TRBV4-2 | CASSQRGVEKLFF | TGTGCCAGCAGCCAAAGGGGCGTAGAAAAACTGTTTTTT
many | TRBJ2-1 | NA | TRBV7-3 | CASGTMRDNEQFF | TGTGCCAGCGGTACGATGCGAGACAATGAGCAGTTCTTC
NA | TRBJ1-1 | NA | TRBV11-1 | CASSLSAWGQGNTEAFF | TGTGCCAGCAGCTTATCGGCGTGGGGTCAGGGGAACACTGAAGCTTTCTTT
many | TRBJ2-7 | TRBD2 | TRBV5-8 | CASSLGRRTSF | TGTGCCAGCAGCCTGGGGCGCAGGACTAGCTTC
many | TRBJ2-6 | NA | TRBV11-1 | CASSLYHQDGSGANVLTF | TGTGCCAGCAGCTTATACCATCAGGACGGCTCTGGGGCCAACGTCCTGACTTTC
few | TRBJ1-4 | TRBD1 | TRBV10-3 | CAISWDRDEKLFF | TGTGCCATCAGCTGGGACAGGGACGAAAAACTGTTTTTT
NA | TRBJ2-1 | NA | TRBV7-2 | CASSSTPYGNEQFF | TGTGCCAGCAGCTCGACCCCTTACGGAAATGAGCAGTTCTTC
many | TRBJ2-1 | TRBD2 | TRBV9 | CASSGGGRTWDEQFF | TGTGCCAGCAGCGGGGGGGGACGTACGTGGGATGAGCAGTTCTTC
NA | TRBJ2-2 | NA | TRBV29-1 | CSVVVSTRELFF | TGCAGCGTTGTGGTTAGCACCCGGGAGCTGTTTTTT
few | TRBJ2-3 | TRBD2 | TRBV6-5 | CASSQLAGGYDGTDTQYF | TGTGCCAGCAGTCAACTAGCGGGAGGTTATGATGGGACAGATACGCAGTATTTT